This T cell receptor (beta chain) is drawn from a study of lymphopenia after photon versus proton radiotherapy. The study, taken as a whole, reports: Oligoclonal CD8+ Temra expansion after nadir drove photon patients' diversity drop. Photon-treated patients lost naive T cells and TCR diversity; proton-treated stayed stable.

Regarding this clone: What it binds is not known.

This CDR3 has 15 amino acids. Trimming took 5 bases from V and 5 from J; bases not matched to a gene: 4. Germline V gives CDR1 MNHEY, CDR2 SVGAGI. Clones were read by immunoSEQ multiplex PCR, and TCRdb kept only the in-frame ones, dropping some. The sample includes some 170,000 clones, roughly nine tenths of them seen just once. Sequenced material: peripheral blood, taken from a patient treated with photon-based radiotherapy. The chain is built from TRBV6-5 and TRBJ2-1; 12 bases map to TRBD2. The receptor comes from a man in his fifties or sixties with gastric cancer. The CDR3 region has the DNA TGTGCCAGCAGTACCTGGACTAGCGGGAACAATGAGCAGTTCTTC. It codes for CASSTWTSGNNEQFF.